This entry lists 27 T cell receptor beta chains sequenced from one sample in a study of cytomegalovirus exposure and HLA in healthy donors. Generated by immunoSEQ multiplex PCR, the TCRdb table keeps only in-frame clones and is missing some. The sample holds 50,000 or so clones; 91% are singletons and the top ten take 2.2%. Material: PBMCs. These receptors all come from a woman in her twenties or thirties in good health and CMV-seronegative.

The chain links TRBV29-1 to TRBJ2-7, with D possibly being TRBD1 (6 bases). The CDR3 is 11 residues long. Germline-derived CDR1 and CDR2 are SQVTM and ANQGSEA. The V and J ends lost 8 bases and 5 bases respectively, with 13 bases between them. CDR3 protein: CSSSTGNEQYF. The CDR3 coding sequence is TGCAGCTCCAGCACAGGGAACGAGCAGTACTTC.

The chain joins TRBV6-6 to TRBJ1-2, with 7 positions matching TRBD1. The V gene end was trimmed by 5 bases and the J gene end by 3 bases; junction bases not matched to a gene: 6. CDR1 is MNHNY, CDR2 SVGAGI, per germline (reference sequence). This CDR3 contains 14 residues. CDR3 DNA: TGTGCCAGCAGTACCTCGACAGGGCACTATGGCTACACCTTC. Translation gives CASSTSTGHYGYTF.

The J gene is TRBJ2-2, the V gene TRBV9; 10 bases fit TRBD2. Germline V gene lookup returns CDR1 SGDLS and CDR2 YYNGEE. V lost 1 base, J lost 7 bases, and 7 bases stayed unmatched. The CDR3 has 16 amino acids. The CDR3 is CASSVWSGRASGELFF. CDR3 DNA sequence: TGTGCCAGCAGCGTATGGAGCGGGAGGGCCAGCGGGGAGCTGTTTTTT.

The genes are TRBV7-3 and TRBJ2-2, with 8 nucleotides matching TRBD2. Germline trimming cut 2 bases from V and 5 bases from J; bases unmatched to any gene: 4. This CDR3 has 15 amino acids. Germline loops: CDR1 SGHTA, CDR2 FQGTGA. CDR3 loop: CASSLSTGGTGELFF. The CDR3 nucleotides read TGTGCCAGCAGCTTATCGACGGGAGGGACCGGGGAGCTGTTTTTT.

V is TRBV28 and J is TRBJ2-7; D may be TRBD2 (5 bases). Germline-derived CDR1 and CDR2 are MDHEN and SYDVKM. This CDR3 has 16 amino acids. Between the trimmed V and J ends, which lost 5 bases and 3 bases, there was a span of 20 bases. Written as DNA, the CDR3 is TGTGCCAGCAGTATTCGTAGTGGCGGGTGGTACTACGAGCAGTACTTC. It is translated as CASSIRSGGWYYEQYF.

This CDR3 reads CAWSLAVNYGYTF. The CDR3 nucleotides read TGTGCCTGGAGTTTAGCAGTTAATTATGGCTACACCTTC. The V gene is TRBV30, the J gene TRBJ1-2; no definite D call. V was pared by 2 bases and J by 5 bases, with 12 bases between. Germline V lookup: CDR1 GTSNPN, CDR2 SVGIG (reference sequence). The CDR3 is 13 amino acids.

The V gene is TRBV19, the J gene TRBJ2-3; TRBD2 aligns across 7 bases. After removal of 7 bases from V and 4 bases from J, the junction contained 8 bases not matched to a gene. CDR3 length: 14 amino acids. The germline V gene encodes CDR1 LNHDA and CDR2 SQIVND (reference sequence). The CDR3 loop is CASKRDWESDTQYF. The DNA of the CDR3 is TGTGCCAGTAAGCGGGACTGGGAGTCAGATACGCAGTATTTT.

In DNA form, the CDR3 reads TGTGCCACCAGCAGAGACAGGGACAAAGAGACCCAGTACTTC. Translated, it gives CATSRDRDKETQYF. The rearrangement links TRBV15 to TRBJ2-5, with D possibly matching TRBD1 (6 bases). CDR3 length equals 14 residues. Germline-derived CDR1 and CDR2 are LNHNV and YYDKDF (reference sequence). The ends were cut back, 0 bases at V and 3 bases at J, with 8 bases in the middle.

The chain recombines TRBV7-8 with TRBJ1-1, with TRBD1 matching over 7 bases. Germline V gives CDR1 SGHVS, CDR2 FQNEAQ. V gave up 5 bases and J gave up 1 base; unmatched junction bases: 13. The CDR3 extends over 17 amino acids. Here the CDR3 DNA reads TGTGCCAGCAGCCCGCATACAGGGGATTCGGCGAACACTGAAGCTTTCTTT. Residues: CASSPHTGDSANTEAFF.

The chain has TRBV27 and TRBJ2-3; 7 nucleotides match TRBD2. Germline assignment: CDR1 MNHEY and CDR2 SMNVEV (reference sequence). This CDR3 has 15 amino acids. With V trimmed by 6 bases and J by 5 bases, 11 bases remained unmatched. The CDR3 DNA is TGTGCCAGCAGATATTTGGCGGGAGTAAAAGATACGCAGTATTTT. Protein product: CASRYLAGVKDTQYF.

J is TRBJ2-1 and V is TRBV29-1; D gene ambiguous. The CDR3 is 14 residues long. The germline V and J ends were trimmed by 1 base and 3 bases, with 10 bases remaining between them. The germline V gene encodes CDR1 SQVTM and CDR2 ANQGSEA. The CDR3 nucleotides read TGCAGCGTTGAAGGGAGCGTCGGCTACAATGAGCAGTTCTTC. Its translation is CSVEGSVGYNEQFF.

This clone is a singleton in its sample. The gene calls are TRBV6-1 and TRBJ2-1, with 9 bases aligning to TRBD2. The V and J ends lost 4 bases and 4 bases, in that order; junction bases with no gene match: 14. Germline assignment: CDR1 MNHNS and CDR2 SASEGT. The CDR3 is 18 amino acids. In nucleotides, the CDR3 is TGTGCCAGCAGTGTCCGTTTGTTGGAGACTAGCGGTTACAATGAGCAGTTCTTC. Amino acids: CASSVRLLETSGYNEQFF.

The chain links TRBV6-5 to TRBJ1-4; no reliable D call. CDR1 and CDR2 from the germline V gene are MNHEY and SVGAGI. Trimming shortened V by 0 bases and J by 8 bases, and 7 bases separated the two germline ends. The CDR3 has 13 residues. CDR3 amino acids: CASSYSIREKLFF. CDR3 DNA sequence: TGTGCCAGCAGTTACTCGATACGGGAAAAACTGTTTTTT.

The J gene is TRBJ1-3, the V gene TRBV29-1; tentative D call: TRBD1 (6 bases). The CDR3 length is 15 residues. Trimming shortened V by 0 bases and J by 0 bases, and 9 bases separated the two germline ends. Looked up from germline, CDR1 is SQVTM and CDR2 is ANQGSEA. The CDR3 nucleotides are TGCAGCGTTGAAGATCCAGGGGCCTCTGGAAACACCATATATTTT. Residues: CSVEDPGASGNTIYF.

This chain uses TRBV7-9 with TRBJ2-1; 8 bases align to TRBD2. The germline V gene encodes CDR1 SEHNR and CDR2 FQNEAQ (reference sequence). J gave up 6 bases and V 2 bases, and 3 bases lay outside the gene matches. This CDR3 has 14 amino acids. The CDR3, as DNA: TGTGCCAGCAGCTTACCGGGAGGGCCCAATGAGCAGTTCTTC. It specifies CASSLPGGPNEQFF.

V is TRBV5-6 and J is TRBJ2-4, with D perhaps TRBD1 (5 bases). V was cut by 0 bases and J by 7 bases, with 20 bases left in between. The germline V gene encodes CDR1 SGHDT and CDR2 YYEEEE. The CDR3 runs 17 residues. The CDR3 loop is CASSLAKLGSKGNIQYF. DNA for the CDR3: TGTGCCAGCAGCTTGGCCAAATTGGGTTCAAAGGGGAACATTCAGTACTTC.

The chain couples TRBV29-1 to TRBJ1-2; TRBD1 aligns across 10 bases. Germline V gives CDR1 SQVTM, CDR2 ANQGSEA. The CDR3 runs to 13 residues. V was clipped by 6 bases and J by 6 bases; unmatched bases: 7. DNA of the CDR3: TGCAGCGTGTCCAAAGGGACAGGGGATGGCTACACCTTC. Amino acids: CSVSKGTGDGYTF. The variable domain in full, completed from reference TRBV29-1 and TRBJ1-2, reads SAVISQKPSRDICQRGTSLTIQCQVDSQVTMMFWYRQQPGQSLTLIATANQGSEATYESGFVIDKFPISRPNLTFSTLTVSNMSPEDSSIYLCSVSKGTGDGYTFGSGTRLTVV.

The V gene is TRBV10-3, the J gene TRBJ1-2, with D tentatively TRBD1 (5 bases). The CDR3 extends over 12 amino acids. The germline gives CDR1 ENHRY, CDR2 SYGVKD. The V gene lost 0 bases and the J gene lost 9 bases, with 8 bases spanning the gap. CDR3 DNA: TGTGCCATCAGTGAGTCCGGGGGGAGCTACACCTTC. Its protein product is CAISESGGSYTF.

The CDR3, as DNA: TGTGCCAGCAGCCCTGCCGAGGGGGTGAAAGCTTTCTTT. This codes for CASSPAEGVKAFF. The rearrangement links TRBV7-9 to TRBJ1-1; TRBD1 is a possible D gene (6 bases). Germline assignment: CDR1 SEHNR and CDR2 FQNEAQ (reference sequence). The CDR3 consists of 13 residues. V was cut by 5 bases and J by 9 bases, with 16 bases left in between.

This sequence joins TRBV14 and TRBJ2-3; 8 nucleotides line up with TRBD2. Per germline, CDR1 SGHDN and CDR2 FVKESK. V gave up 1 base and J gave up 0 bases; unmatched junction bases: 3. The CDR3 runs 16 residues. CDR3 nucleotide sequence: TGTGCCAGCAGCCAAGGGGCTAGCGGGAGCACAGATACGCAGTATTTT. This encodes CASSQGASGSTDTQYF.

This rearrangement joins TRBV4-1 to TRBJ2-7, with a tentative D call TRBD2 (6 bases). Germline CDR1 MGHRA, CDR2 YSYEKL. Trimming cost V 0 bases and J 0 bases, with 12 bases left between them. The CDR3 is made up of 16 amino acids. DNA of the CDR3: TGCGCCAGCAGCCAAGAAGCTAGCGCACGCTCCTACGAGCAGTACTTC. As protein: CASSQEASARSYEQYF.

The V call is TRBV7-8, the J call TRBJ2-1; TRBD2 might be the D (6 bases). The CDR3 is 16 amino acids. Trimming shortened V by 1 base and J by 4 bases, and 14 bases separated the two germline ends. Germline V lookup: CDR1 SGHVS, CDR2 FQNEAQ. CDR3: CASSLGGSGRYNEQFF. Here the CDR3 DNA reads TGTGCCAGCAGCTTAGGAGGGAGCGGGCGGTACAATGAGCAGTTCTTC.

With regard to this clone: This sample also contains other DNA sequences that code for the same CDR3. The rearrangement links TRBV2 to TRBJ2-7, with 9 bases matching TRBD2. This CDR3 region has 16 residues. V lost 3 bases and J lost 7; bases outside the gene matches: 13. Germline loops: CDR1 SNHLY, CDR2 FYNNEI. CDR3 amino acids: CASSEGFSGSTDEQYF. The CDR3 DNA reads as TGTGCCAGCAGTGAGGGGTTTAGCGGGAGTACCGATGAGCAGTACTTC.

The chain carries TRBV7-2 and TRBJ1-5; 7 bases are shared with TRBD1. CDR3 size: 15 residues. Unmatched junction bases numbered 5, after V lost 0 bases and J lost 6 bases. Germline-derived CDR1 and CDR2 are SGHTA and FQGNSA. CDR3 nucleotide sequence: TGTGCCAGCAGCTTAGCAGGGGGCGAGGGTCAGCCCCAGCATTTT. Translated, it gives CASSLAGGEGQPQHF.

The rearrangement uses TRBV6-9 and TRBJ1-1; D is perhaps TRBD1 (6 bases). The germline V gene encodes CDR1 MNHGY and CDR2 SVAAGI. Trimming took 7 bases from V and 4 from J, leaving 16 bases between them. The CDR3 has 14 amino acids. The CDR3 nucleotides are TGTGCCAGCATAGGCGGGGGCGCTGGCACTGAAGCTTTCTTT. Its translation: CASIGGGAGTEAFF.

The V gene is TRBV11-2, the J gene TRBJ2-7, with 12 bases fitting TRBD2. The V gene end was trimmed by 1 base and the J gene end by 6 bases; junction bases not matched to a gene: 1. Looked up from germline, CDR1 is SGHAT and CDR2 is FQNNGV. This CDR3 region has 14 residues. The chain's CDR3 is CASSLGLAGVEQYF. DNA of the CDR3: TGTGCCAGCAGCTTAGGACTAGCGGGAGTCGAGCAGTACTTC.

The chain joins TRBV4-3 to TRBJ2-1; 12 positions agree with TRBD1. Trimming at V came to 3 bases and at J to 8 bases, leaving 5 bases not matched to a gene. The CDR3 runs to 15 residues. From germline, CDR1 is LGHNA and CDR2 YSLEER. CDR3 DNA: TGCGCCAGCAGCCAGGAGGGACAGGGGGCCGATGAGCAGTTCTTC. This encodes CASSQEGQGADEQFF.